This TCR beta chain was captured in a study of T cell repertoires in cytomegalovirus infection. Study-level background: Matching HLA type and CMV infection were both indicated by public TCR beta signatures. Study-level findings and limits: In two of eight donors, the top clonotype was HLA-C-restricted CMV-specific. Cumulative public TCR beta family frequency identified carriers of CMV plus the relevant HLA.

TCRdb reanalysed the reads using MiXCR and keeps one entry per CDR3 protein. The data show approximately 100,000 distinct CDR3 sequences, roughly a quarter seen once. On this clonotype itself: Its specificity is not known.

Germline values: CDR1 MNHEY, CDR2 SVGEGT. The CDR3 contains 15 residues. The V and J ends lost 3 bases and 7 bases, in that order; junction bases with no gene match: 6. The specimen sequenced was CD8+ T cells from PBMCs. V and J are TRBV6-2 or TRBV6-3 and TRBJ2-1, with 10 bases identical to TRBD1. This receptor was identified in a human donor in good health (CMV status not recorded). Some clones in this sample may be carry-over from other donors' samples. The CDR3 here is CASSYSTGGKNEQFF. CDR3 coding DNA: TGTGCCAGCAGTTATTCGACAGGGGGCAAAAATGAGCAGTTCTTC.